The clone carrying this T cell receptor beta chain has only a few counts. Antigen: not known. This record comes from a study of a mutant IDH1 vaccine in newly diagnosed glioma. The wider study: First vaccine doses came 4-6 weeks after radiotherapy alone, or with temozolomide cycles. Patients previously underwent radiotherapy, temozolomide, or both, and most underwent both.

Profiling relied on immunoSEQ multiplex PCR, and the TCRdb table lists in-frame clones only, not all of them. The table lists around 61,000 clones, about 87% of them singletons. This CDR3 is built from 15 residues. The trim removed 6 bases at V and 2 bases at J, leaving 7 bases unmatched. Germline V gene data show CDR1 as SNHLY and CDR2 as FYNNEI. As to time point: week 5, during vaccination. Each dose delivered 300 ug of mutant IDH1 20-mer peptide subcutaneously with imiquimod. Astrocytomas found in donors were new, WHO grade 3 or 4, IDH1-mutant and ATRX-lost. This specimen was PBMCs, taken from a glioma patient whose treatment included an IDH1 peptide vaccine. The sequence was obtained from a woman aged 40 to 50 with glioma. The chain links TRBV2 to TRBJ2-1, with 7 nucleotides matching TRBD2. CDR3 coding DNA: TGTGCCAGCAGGGAAACTAGCGTAGCCTACAATGAGCAGTTCTTC. This sequence encodes CASRETSVAYNEQFF.